This T cell receptor (beta chain) stems from a study of molecular identifiers for immune sequencing clone quantification. The V gene lost 1 base and the J gene lost 0 bases, with 7 bases spanning the gap. Germline lookup yields CDR1 SGHNT and CDR2 YENEEA. This CDR3 spans 14 amino acids. TCRdb ran MiXCR on the PCR reads and lists one entry per CDR3 protein. Of some 94,000 distinct CDR3 sequences listed, 20% to 25% are singletons. Points from the study as a whole: Clones above 20 RNA copies contained over 99% of effector molecules but under 1% of naive ones.

This clonotype has a handful of counts. The antigen remains unidentified. V is TRBV11-3 and J is TRBJ2-7; D remains ambiguous. This clonotype originated in a human donor in good health. Some libraries in this study had Jurkat cell RNA spiked in. Material: naive CD8+ T cells from blood, with Jurkat cell RNA spiked in. Stated subset: FACS-sorted CD8+CD4-CCR7+CD45RA+ naive T cells. CDR3 sequence reads: CASSLGPDSYEQYF. CDR3 bases: TGTGCCAGCAGCTTAGGACCCGACTCCTACGAGCAGTACTTC.